The text below deals with one TCR beta chain. The libraries were made with immunoSEQ v3. Clones were read by immunoSEQ multiplex PCR, and TCRdb kept only the in-frame ones, dropping some. The sample holds 50,000 to 70,000 clones, under 75% seen once. This entry comes from a study of TIL therapy for anti-PD-1-resistant metastatic lung cancer. Time point in this sample: pre-treatment sample, taken before nivolumab and TIL therapy. Trimming removed 5 bases from V and 3 bases from J; junction bases left unmatched: 13. The CDR3 is made up of 17 amino acids. Germline CDR1 is SEHNR and CDR2 is FQNEAQ (reference sequence).

Source: blood, taken at baseline. This clonotype was sampled from a person aged 25-79 years with non-small cell lung cancer. The chain recombines TRBV7-9 with TRBJ2-1; 7 bases agree with TRBD2. CDR3 sequence: CASSLIPRLAVYNEQFF. The CDR3 nucleotides read TGTGCCAGCAGCCTAATCCCGCGGCTAGCGGTCTACAATGAGCAGTTCTTC. The full variable domain, rest sourced from reference TRBV7-9 and TRBJ2-1, is DTGVSQNPRHKITKRGQNVTFRCDPISEHNRLYWYRQTLGQGPEFLTYFQNEAQLEKSRLLSDRFSAERPKGSFSTLEIQRTEQGDSAMYLCASSLIPRLAVYNEQFFGPGTRLTVL.